Sequencing of this T cell receptor (beta chain) was carried out in a study of human T cells and chemical hapten exposure. This clonotype was seen at least ten times. Via MiXCR, TCRdb re-called the RACE reads, giving one row per CDR3 protein. Of some 38,000 distinct CDR3 sequences in the sample, roughly 9.5% were seen once. Indicated time point: patch test 3, about 24 weeks after DPC sensitization. Treatment indicated: therapeutic diphenylcyclopropenone sensitization with weekly scalp DPC. Extraction of total RNA was performed on unfractionated whole blood. Sequencing was performed on whole blood, taken in connection with sensitization to the hapten diphenylcyclopropenone (DPC). This clonotype was sampled from a man in his fifties with alopecia areata. Some clones in this sample may be carry-over from other donors' samples.

Here the CDR3 DNA reads TGCAGTGCTAGCGACGGGAACTCCTACAATGAGCAGTTCTTC. It yields the protein CSASDGNSYNEQFF. The V call is TRBV20-1, the J call TRBJ2-1, with a weak D call TRBD2 (5 bases). Trimming cost V 3 bases and J 0 bases, with 9 bases left between them. This CDR3 has 14 amino acids. Germline CDR1 and CDR2: DFQATT and SNEGSKA (reference sequence).